This T cell receptor (beta chain) originates from a study of T cell responses to AZD1222 COVID-19 vaccine. Germline assignment: CDR1 WSHSY and CDR2 SAAADI. The V gene lost 3 bases and the J gene lost 1 base, with 9 bases spanning the gap. The CDR3 totals 14 residues. This clone was seen only once. Assay: immunoSEQ multiplex PCR; the TCRdb copy retains only in-frame clones and omits some. Of 100,000 to 120,000 clones listed, roughly 87% are singletons. The sequencing used peripheral blood, collected on day 0 of AZD1222 vaccination. The J gene is TRBJ2-5, the V gene TRBV10-2; a weak D match, TRBD2 (6 bases). The receptor's source is an adult in good health. CDR3 amino acids: CASSDLAPQETQYF. CDR3 nucleotide sequence: TGCGCCAGCAGTGATCTAGCGCCCCAAGAGACCCAGTACTTC.